The rows below give T cell receptor beta chains drawn from one sample of a study of human T cells and chemical hapten exposure. TCRdb re-called the RACE reads through MiXCR, storing one row per CDR3 protein. The sample lists fewer than 300,000 distinct CDR3 sequences; approximately 8.6% were seen once. The material sequenced was whole blood, taken in connection with sensitization to the hapten diphenylcyclopropenone (DPC). These TCRs come from a woman aged 35 to 49 with alopecia areata. Some clones in this sample may be carry-over from other donors' samples. Both conserved end residues are part of each CDR3. The D gene is left open where the match is weak. Some rows mark clone size as missing; the rest say once, few, many or name a class of expanded clone.

CDR3aa,CDR3nt,v_gene,d_gene,j_gene,abundance
CASSRPYTF,TGTGCCAGCAGCCGGCCCTACACCTTC,TRBV3-2,NA,TRBJ1-2,many
CASRTPQVDKTSPSGELFF,TGTGCCAGCAGAACCCCACAGGTAGACAAGACTAGCCCCAGCGGGGAGCTGTTTTTT,TRBV28,TRBD2,TRBJ2-2,NA
CASSLTGLASTDTQYF,TGTGCCAGCAGCTTAACGGGACTAGCTAGCACAGATACGCAGTATTTT,TRBV7-3,TRBD2,TRBJ2-3,NA
CASRLQGAEGYTF,TGTGCCAGCAGGTTACAGGGGGCAGAGGGCTACACCTTC,TRBV7-9,TRBD1,TRBJ1-2,many
CASSPPPRAGANVLTF,TGTGCCAGCAGTCCACCCCCGCGTGCGGGGGCCAACGTCCTGACTTTC,TRBV28,NA,TRBJ2-6,NA
CASSWLAGRTDTQYF,TGTGCCAGCAGTTGGCTAGCGGGGCGCACAGATACGCAGTATTTT,TRBV6-5,TRBD2,TRBJ2-3,many
CASDQHNNEQFF,TGTGCCAGCGACCAACACAACAATGAGCAGTTCTTC,TRBV6-2/TRBV6-3,NA,TRBJ2-1,many
CASSVGDSASPSYNEQFF,TGTGCCAGCAGCGTAGGGGACTCGGCTAGCCCCTCCTACAATGAGCAGTTCTTC,TRBV9,NA,TRBJ2-1,NA
CASTIAGGQETQYF,TGTGCCAGTACCATAGCTGGGGGCCAAGAGACCCAGTACTTC,TRBV19,NA,TRBJ2-5,once
CASSQSFGPPNTGELFF,TGTGCCAGCAGCCAATCATTCGGCCCGCCTAACACCGGGGAGCTGTTTTTT,TRBV3-1,NA,TRBJ2-2,NA
CASSLIGPSYGYTF,TGTGCCAGCAGTTTAATCGGTCCCTCCTATGGCTACACCTTC,TRBV28,NA,TRBJ1-2,NA
CASSYREITDTQYF,TGTGCCAGCAGTTACAGGGAAATCACAGATACGCAGTATTTT,TRBV6-2/TRBV6-3,NA,TRBJ2-3,NA
CAISKQGGIANYGYTF,TGTGCCATCAGTAAACAGGGAGGAATAGCTAACTATGGCTACACCTTC,TRBV10-3,NA,TRBJ1-2,NA
CASSPIAGGDTQYF,TGTGCCAGCAGTCCCATCGCGGGGGGAGATACGCAGTATTTT,TRBV3-1,TRBD2,TRBJ2-3,NA
CASSLQQAYNSPLHF,TGTGCCAGCAGCTTACAACAGGCTTATAATTCACCCCTCCACTTT,TRBV7-9,NA,TRBJ1-6,NA